The T cell receptor (beta chain) under discussion was sequenced for a study of radiotherapy plus CTLA-4 blockade in lung cancer. On the study more broadly: Objective response rate was 15% to 20%; disease control rate, under 35%. Study-wide results and caveats: An expansion of tumor-derived TCR clones occurred in blood after radiotherapy plus ipilimumab. Dynamics of early blood T cell clones, together with interferon-beta, were reportedly the best predictors of response.

Note on this clone: What it recognizes is unknown.

This CDR3 has 14 amino acids. Trimming cost V 4 bases and J 6 bases, with 15 bases left between them. Germline V gives CDR1 SGHRS, CDR2 YFSETQ. Repertoires were generated with immunoSEQ multiplex PCR, while TCRdb's copy carries only in-frame clones and drops some. The sample has approximately 110,000 clones, 70% to 85% seen once. The chain couples TRBV5-1 to TRBJ2-3; D not resolved. The TCR comes from a human donor with non-small cell lung cancer that progressed on radiotherapy plus ipilimumab. Some clones in this sample may be carry-over from other donors' samples. This material consisted of peripheral blood, taken from a patient treated with radiotherapy plus ipilimumab. The CDR3 spells CASSHDLSEDTQYF. In nucleotides, the CDR3 is TGCGCCAGCAGCCACGACCTAAGCGAGGATACGCAGTATTTT.